The rows below give T cell receptor beta chains drawn from one sample of a study of regulatory T cells in long-lasting Graves disease. TCRdb redid the calling of the multiplex PCR reads with MiXCR, one entry per CDR3 protein. Of about 220,000 distinct CDR3 sequences in the sample, around a fifth were seen once. The sample also formed part of further work on T cells in Graves' hyperthyroidism and ophthalmopathy.

The sample here was peripheral blood mononuclear cells (PBMCs), taken at new diagnosis, from a patient treated with antithyroid drugs. These receptors all come from a woman in her 30s with Graves disease. Each CDR3 is given with its conserved first and last residue. The D gene is left open where the match is weak. Expanded clones are given a class, and other clones once, few, many or no size at all.

CDR3 protein: CSARDWKDSYEQYF
CDR3 DNA: TGCAGTGCTAGAGATTGGAAGGATTCCTACGAGCAGTACTTC
J gene: TRBJ2-7
V gene: TRBV20-1
D gene: NA
clone size: many

CDR3 protein: CASRPRAYRPQHF
CDR3 DNA: TGTGCCAGCCGCCCCCGCGCCTATCGACCCCAGCATTTT
J gene: TRBJ1-5
V gene: TRBV28
D gene: NA
clone size: many

CDR3 protein: CASSLDSLVDTQYF
CDR3 DNA: TGCGCCAGCAGCTTGGACAGCTTGGTTGATACGCAGTATTTT
J gene: TRBJ2-3
V gene: TRBV5-1
D gene: NA
clone size: many

CDR3 protein: CASSVGGWNTEAFF
CDR3 DNA: TGTGCCAGCAGCGTCGGGGGATGGAACACTGAAGCTTTCTTT
J gene: TRBJ1-1
V gene: TRBV9
D gene: NA
clone size: many

CDR3 protein: CASRDSHYNEQFF
CDR3 DNA: TGTGCCAGCCGGGACAGTCACTACAATGAGCAGTTCTTC
J gene: TRBJ2-1
V gene: TRBV11-1
D gene: TRBD1
clone size: NA

CDR3 protein: CASSQDRLGLAYNEQFF
CDR3 DNA: TGTGCCAGCAGCCAAGATCGGCTGGGGTTGGCCTACAATGAGCAGTTCTTC
J gene: TRBJ2-1
V gene: TRBV3-1
D gene: NA
clone size: many

CDR3 protein: CASSTPGRSNYGYTF
CDR3 DNA: TGTGCCAGTAGTACCCCGGGACGGTCTAACTATGGCTACACCTTC
J gene: TRBJ1-2
V gene: TRBV19
D gene: NA
clone size: many

CDR3 protein: CASSLRGGGYTF
CDR3 DNA: TGTGCCAGCAGCTTGCGAGGAGGGGGCTACACCTTC
J gene: TRBJ1-2
V gene: TRBV5-6
D gene: NA
clone size: many

CDR3 protein: CASSLTLNTEAFF
CDR3 DNA: TGTGCCAGCAGCTTAACTTTGAACACTGAAGCTTTCTTT
J gene: TRBJ1-1
V gene: TRBV12-3/TRBV12-4
D gene: NA
clone size: many

CDR3 protein: CASSQGHLIQYF
CDR3 DNA: TGTGCCAGCAGTCAGGGACATTTAATTCAGTACTTC
J gene: TRBJ2-4
V gene: TRBV28
D gene: NA
clone size: many

CDR3 protein: CAISAGGGTKETQYF
CDR3 DNA: TGTGCCATCAGCGCGGGAGGGGGAACGAAAGAGACCCAGTACTTC
J gene: TRBJ2-5
V gene: TRBV10-3
D gene: TRBD2
clone size: many

CDR3 protein: CASSVGGEVSQPQHF
CDR3 DNA: TGTGCCAGCAGCGTAGGTGGGGAGGTCAGCCAGCCCCAGCATTTT
J gene: TRBJ1-5
V gene: TRBV9
D gene: NA
clone size: many

CDR3 protein: CASPNSDTGELFF
CDR3 DNA: TGTGCCAGCCCGAATAGCGACACCGGGGAGCTGTTTTTT
J gene: TRBJ2-2
V gene: TRBV3-1
D gene: NA
clone size: many

CDR3 protein: CASSNWDQIETQYF
CDR3 DNA: TGTGCCAGCTCCAACTGGGACCAAATAGAGACCCAGTACTTC
J gene: TRBJ2-5
V gene: TRBV12-3/TRBV12-4
D gene: NA
clone size: NA

CDR3 protein: CAWRDRGLTEAFF
CDR3 DNA: TGTGCCTGGAGGGACAGGGGGCTCACTGAAGCTTTCTTT
J gene: TRBJ1-1
V gene: TRBV30
D gene: TRBD1
clone size: many

CDR3 protein: CASRTSGADTQYF
CDR3 DNA: TGTGCCAGCAGGACTAGCGGGGCAGATACGCAGTATTTT
J gene: TRBJ2-3
V gene: TRBV28
D gene: TRBD2
clone size: many

CDR3 protein: CASSLSRHSGNTIYF
CDR3 DNA: TGTGCCAGCAGTTTATCGCGGCACTCTGGAAACACCATATATTTT
J gene: TRBJ1-3
V gene: TRBV28
D gene: NA
clone size: many